This entry describes one T cell receptor beta chain. What it recognizes is unknown. This record belongs to a study of blood T cells in healthy people across ages. General study points: No one knew whether donors had CMV, which possibly confounded expanded clonotype changes.

Ranging in age from about 6 to 100, the donors were healthy Caucasian individuals from Russia. Combining a sample-barcoded 5' primer with a J-beta primer mix, a second PCR ran for roughly 6 to 12 cycles. Via MiXCR, TCRdb re-called the 5' RACE reads, giving one row per CDR3 protein. The data show fewer than 800,000 distinct CDR3 sequences, with 25% seen just once and just under 9.5% held by the top ten. There are 14 residues in the CDR3. Trimming left V 6 bases short and J 3 bases short, with 14 bases between. In germline, CDR1 is SGHTA, CDR2 FQGNSA. This sample was shared with a second study, whose subject was T cells of mothers and their children.

This TCR was recovered from a boy between 10 and 17 years old in good health. This rearrangement joins TRBV7-2 to TRBJ2-5; tentative D call: TRBD2 (6 bases). Sample: blood. CDR3 in amino acids: CASRPRDFKETQYF. CDR3 nucleotide sequence: TGTGCCAGCAGACCCAGGGACTTTAAAGAGACCCAGTACTTC.